This T cell receptor (beta chain) came from a study of tumor-infiltrating lymphocytes in primary liver carcinoma. General observations from the study: Overlap in tumor-adjacent and tumor-blood pairs fell below that of tumor region pairs. There was no comparison of CD4+ and CD8+ repertoires, as samples were bulk unsorted.

TCR beta cDNA came from about 0.45 ug total RNA, primed with a constant-region primer. What produced the TCR beta libraries was three nested multiplex PCR rounds using slightly modified ARM-PCR. Amplification in the first two PCR rounds was performed using TRBV1-TRBV30 forward primers and a C-beta reverse primer for approximately 10 cycles each. From the multiplex PCR reads, TCRdb called clonotypes with MiXCR, one entry per CDR3 protein. The table has 320,000 or so distinct CDR3 sequences, about 62% seen once; the top ten hold roughly 8.6%. The researchers obtained blood RNA from unsorted whole blood and also extracted germline DNA. Blood samples of 3.5 to 4 milliliters were drawn preoperatively. CDR1 and CDR2 from the germline V gene are SGHNT and YYREEE (reference sequence). V dropped 4 bases and J dropped 6 bases, with 17 bases sitting between them. This CDR3 region has 15 residues. As concerns this clonotype: Antigen: not known.

The sequence was obtained from a man between 40 and 49 years old with primary liver carcinoma and hepatitis B virus infection. What was sequenced was peripheral blood. V is TRBV5-4 and J is TRBJ2-1; maybe TRBD1 (6 bases). For the CDR3, the DNA is TGTGCCAGCAGCCCCGCCGGGACACAGCGCAATGAGCAGTTCTTC. It translates to CASSPAGTQRNEQFF.